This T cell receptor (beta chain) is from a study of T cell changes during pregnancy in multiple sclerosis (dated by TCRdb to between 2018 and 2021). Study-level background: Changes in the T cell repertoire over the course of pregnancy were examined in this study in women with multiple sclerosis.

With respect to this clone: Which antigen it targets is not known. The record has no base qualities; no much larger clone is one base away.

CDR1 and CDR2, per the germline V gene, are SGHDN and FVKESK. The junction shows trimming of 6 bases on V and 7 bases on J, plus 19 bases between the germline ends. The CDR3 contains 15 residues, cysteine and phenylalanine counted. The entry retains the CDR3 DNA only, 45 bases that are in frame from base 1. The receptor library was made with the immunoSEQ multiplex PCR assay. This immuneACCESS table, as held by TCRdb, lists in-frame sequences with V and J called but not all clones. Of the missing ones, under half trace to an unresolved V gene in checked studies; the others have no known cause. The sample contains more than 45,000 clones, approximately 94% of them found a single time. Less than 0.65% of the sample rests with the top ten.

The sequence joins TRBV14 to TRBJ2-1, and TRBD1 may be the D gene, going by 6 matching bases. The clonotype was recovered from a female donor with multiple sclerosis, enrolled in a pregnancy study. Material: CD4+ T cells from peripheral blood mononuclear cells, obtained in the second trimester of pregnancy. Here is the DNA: TGTGCCAGCAGGGAGAGGGGGTCGGGCAGGAATGAGCAGTTCTTC. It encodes CASRERGSGRNEQFF.